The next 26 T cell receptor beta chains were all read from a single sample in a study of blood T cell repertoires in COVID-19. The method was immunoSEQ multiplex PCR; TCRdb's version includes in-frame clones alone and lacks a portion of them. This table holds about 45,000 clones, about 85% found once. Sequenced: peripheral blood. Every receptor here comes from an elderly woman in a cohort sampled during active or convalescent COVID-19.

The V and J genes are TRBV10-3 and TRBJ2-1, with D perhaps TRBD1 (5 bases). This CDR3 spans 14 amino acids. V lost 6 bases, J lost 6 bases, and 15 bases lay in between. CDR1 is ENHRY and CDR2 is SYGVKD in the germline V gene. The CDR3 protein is CAIRGGAHGNEQFF. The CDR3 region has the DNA TGTGCCATCAGGGGTGGGGCTCATGGCAATGAGCAGTTCTTC.

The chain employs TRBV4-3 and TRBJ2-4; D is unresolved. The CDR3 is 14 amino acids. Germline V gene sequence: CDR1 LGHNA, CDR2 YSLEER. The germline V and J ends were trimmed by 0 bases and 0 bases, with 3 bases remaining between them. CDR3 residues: CASSQELAKNIQYF. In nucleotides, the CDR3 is TGCGCCAGCAGCCAAGAACTAGCCAAAAACATTCAGTACTTC.

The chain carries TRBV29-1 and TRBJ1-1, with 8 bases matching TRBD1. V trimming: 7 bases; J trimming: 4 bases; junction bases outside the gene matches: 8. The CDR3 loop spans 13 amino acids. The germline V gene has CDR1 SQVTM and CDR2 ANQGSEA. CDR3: CSGLQGGVTEAFF. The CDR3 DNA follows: TGCAGCGGGCTACAGGGGGGTGTCACTGAAGCTTTCTTT.

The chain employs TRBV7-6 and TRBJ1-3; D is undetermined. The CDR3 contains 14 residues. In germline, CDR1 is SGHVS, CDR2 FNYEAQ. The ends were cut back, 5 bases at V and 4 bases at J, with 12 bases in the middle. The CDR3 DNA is TGTGCCAGCAGCCTCCCCGGAGAAGGAAACACCATATATTTT. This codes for CASSLPGEGNTIYF. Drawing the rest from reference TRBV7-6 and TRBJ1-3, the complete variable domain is GAGVSQSPRYKVTKRGQDVALRCDPISGHVSLYWYRQALGQGPEFLTYFNYEAQQDKSGLPNDRFSAERPEGSISTLTIQRTEQRDSAMYRCASSLPGEGNTIYFGEGSWLTVV.

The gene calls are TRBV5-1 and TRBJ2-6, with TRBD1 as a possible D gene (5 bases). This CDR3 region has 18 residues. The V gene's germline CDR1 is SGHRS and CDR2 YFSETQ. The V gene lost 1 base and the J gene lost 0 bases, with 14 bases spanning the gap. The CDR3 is CASSLSTGPNSGANVLTF. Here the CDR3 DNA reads TGCGCCAGCAGCTTGAGCACAGGACCTAACTCTGGGGCCAACGTCCTGACTTTC.

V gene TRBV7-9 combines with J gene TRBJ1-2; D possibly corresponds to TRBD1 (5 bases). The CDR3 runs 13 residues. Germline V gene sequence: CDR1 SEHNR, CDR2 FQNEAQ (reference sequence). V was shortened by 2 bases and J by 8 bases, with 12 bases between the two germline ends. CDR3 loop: CASSLTGSNGYTF. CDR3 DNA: TGTGCCAGCAGCTTAACAGGATCTAACGGCTACACCTTC.

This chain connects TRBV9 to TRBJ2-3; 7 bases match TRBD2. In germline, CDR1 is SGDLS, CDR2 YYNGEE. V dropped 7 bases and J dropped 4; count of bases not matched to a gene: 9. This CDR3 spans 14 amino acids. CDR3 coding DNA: TGTGCCAGCCGAGGCGGGGGAACCGCAGATACGCAGTATTTT. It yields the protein CASRGGGTADTQYF.

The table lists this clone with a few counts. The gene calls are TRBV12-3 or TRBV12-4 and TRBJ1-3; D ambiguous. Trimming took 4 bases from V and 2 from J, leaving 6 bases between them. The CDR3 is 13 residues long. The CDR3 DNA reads TGTGCCAGCAGTTCGAGGGCTGGAAACACCATATATTTT. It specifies CASSSRAGNTIYF.

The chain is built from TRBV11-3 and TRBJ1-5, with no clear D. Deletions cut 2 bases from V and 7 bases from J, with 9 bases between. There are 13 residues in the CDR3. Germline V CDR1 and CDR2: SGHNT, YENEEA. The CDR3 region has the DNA TGTGCCAGCAGCTTAAGGAGAGGACAGCCCCAGCATTTT. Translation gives CASSLRRGQPQHF.

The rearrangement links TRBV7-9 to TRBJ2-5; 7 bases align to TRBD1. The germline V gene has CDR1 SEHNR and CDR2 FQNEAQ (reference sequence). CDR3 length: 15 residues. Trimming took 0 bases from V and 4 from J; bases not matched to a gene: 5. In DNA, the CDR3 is TGTGCCAGCAGCTTAGCAGGGGCAGGGGGAGAGACCCAGTACTTC. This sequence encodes CASSLAGAGGETQYF.

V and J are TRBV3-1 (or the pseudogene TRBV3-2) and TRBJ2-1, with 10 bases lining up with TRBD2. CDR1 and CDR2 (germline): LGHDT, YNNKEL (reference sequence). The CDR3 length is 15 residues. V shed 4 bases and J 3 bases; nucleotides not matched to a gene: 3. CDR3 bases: TGTGCCAGCAGCCCTTCTAGCGGGGGCTACAATGAGCAGTTCTTC. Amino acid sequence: CASSPSSGGYNEQFF.

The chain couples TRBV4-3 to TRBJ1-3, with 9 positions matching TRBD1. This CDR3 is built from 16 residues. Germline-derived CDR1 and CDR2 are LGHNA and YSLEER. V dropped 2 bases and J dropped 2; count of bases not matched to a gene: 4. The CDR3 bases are TGCGCCAGCAGCCAAAATACAGGGGGCACTGGAAACACCATATATTTT. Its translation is CASSQNTGGTGNTIYF.

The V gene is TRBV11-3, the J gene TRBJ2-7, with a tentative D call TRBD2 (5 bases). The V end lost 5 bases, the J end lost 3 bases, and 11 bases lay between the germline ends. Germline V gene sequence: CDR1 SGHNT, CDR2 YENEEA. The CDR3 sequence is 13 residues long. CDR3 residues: CASSPGVIYEQYF. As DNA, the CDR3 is TGTGCCAGCAGCCCCGGGGTGATCTACGAGCAGTACTTC.

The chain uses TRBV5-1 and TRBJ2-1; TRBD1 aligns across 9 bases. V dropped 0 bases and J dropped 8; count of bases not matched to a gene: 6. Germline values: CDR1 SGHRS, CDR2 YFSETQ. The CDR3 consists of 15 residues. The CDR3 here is CASSLGGQGADEQFF. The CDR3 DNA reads TGCGCCAGCAGCTTGGGGGGACAGGGTGCCGATGAGCAGTTCTTC.

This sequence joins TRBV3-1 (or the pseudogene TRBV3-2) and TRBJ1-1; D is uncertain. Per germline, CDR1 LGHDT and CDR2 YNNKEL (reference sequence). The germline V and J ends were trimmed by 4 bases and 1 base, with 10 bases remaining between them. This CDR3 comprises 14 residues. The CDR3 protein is CASSLVRTNTEAFF. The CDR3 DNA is TGTGCCAGCAGCCTGGTTAGAACGAACACTGAAGCTTTCTTT.

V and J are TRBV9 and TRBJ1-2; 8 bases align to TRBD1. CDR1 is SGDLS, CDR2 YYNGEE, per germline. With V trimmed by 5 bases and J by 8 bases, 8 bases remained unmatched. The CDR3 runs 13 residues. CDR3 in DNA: TGTGCCAGCAGTTTAGACAGGGGTGGCGGCTACACCTTC. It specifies CASSLDRGGGYTF.

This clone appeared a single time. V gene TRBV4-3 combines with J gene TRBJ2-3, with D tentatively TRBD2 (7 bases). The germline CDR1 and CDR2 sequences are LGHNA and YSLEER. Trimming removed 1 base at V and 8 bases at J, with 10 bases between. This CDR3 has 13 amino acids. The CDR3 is CASSQGRGGTQYF. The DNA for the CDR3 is TGCGCCAGCAGCCAAGGGAGGGGGGGTACGCAGTATTTT.

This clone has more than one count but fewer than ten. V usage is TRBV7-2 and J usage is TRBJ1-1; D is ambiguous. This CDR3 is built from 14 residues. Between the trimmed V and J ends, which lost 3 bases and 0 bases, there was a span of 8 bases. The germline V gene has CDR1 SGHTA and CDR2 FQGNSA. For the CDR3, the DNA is TGTGCCAGCAGCTTCTATAAAATGAACACTGAAGCTTTCTTT. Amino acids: CASSFYKMNTEAFF. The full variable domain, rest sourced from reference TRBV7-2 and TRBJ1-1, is GAGVSQSPSNKVTEKGKDVELRCDPISGHTALYWYRQSLGQGLEFLIYFQGNSAPDKSGLPSDRFSAERTGGSVSTLTIQRTQQEDSAVYLCASSFYKMNTEAFFGQGTRLTVV.

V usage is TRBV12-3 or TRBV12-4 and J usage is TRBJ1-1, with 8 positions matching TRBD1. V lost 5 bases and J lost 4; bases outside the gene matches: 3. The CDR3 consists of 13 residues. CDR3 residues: CASSVDRGTEAFF. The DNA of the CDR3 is TGTGCCAGCAGTGTAGACAGGGGCACTGAAGCTTTCTTT.

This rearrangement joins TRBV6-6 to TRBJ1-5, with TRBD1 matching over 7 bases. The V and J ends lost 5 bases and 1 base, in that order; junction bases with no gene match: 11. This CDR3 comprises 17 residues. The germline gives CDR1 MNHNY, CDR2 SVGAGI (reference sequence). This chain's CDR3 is CASSPGQRVVSNQPQHF. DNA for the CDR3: TGTGCCAGCAGTCCGGGACAGAGAGTTGTCAGCAATCAGCCCCAGCATTTT.

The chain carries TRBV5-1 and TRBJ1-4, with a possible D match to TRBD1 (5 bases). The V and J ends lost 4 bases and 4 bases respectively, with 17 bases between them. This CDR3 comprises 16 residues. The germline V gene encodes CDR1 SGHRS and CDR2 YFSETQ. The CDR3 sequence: CASSLGVQGLNEKLFF. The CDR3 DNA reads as TGCGCCAGCAGCCTAGGGGTGCAGGGCCTTAATGAAAAACTGTTTTTT. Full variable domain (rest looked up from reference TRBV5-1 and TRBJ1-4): KAGVTQTPRYLIKTRGQQVTLSCSPISGHRSVSWYQQTPGQGLQFLFEYFSETQRNKGNFPGRFSGRQFSNSRSEMNVSTLELGDSALYLCASSLGVQGLNEKLFFGSGTQLSVL.

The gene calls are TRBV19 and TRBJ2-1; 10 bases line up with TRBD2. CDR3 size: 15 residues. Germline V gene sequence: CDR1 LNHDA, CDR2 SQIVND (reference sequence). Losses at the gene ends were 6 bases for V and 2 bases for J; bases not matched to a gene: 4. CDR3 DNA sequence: TGTGCCAGTAGCCGGACTAGCGGAGCCTACAATGAGCAGTTCTTC. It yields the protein CASSRTSGAYNEQFF.

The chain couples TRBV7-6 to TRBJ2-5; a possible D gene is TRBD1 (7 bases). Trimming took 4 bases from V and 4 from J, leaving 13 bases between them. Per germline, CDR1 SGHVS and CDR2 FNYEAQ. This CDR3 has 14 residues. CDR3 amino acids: CASSSPGGGETQYF. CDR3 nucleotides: TGTGCCAGCAGCTCCCCAGGGGGAGGAGAGACCCAGTACTTC.

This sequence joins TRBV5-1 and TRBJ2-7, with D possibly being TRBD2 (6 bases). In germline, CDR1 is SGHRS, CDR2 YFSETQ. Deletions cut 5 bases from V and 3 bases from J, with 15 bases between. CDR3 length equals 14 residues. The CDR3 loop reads CASSYPGLNYEQYF. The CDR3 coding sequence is TGCGCCAGCAGTTATCCGGGACTCAACTACGAGCAGTACTTC.

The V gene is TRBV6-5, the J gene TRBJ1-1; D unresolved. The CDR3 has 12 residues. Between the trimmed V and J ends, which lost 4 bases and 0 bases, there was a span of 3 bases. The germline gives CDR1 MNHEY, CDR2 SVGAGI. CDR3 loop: CASSSVNTEAFF. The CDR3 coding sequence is TGTGCCAGCAGTTCAGTGAACACTGAAGCTTTCTTT.

CDR3 region: CASSSTSGRRGTQYF. The CDR3 DNA sequence: TGTGCCAGCAGCTCGACTAGCGGGAGAAGAGGTACGCAGTATTTT. The chain employs TRBV2 and TRBJ2-3, with TRBD2 matching 12 bases. The length of the CDR3 is 15 residues. V shed 6 bases, J shed 8 bases, and the junction held 9 bases outside the gene matches. Germline assignment: CDR1 SNHLY and CDR2 FYNNEI.